This is a list of T cell receptor beta chains from one sample in a study of T-cell reconstitution after alpha-beta-depleted transplantation in children. TCRdb re-called the PCR reads through MiXCR, storing one row per CDR3 protein. Of about 540,000 distinct CDR3 sequences listed, 15% to 20% were seen once; the top ten hold 3.3%. The sequencing used PBMCs from the stem cell graft donor, collected from the stem cell graft. The receptor set was obtained from a human donor who donated a stem cell graft to a child with acute lymphoblastic leukemia. The CDR3 runs from the conserved cysteine through the conserved F or W. D genes are given only for firm matches. Only some rows state a clone size, as once, few, many or a class for expanded clones.

d_call: TRBD1; clone_size: .; j_call: TRBJ2-7; v_call: TRBV7-9; cdr3_nt: TGTGCCAGCAGCTTAGTAGGGGACAGATACTACGAGCAGTACTTC; cdr3_aa: CASSLVGDRYYEQYF
d_call: .; clone_size: few; j_call: TRBJ2-1; v_call: TRBV6-1; cdr3_nt: TGTGCCAGCAGTGATTACTCGCAGGGGCACGCGTACAATGAGCAGTTCTTC; cdr3_aa: CASSDYSQGHAYNEQFF
d_call: .; clone_size: .; j_call: TRBJ2-3; v_call: TRBV7-3; cdr3_nt: TGTGCCAGCAGCTACGGACTTACGACCACAATAAGGGATACGCAGTATTTT; cdr3_aa: CASSYGLTTTIRDTQYF
d_call: TRBD2; clone_size: few; j_call: TRBJ2-2; v_call: TRBV27; cdr3_nt: TGTGCCAGCAGTTTATTTGCGGGAGCGAACACCGGGGAGCTGTTTTTT; cdr3_aa: CASSLFAGANTGELFF
d_call: TRBD1; clone_size: many; j_call: TRBJ1-1; v_call: TRBV10-3; cdr3_nt: TGTGCCATCAGCACAGGGGTCACTGAAGCTTTCTTT; cdr3_aa: CAISTGVTEAFF
d_call: TRBD2; clone_size: few; j_call: TRBJ2-1; v_call: TRBV5-1; cdr3_nt: TGCGCCAGCAGCCAGCGGGAGGGCATGATAAATGAGCAGTTCTTC; cdr3_aa: CASSQREGMINEQFF
d_call: TRBD2; clone_size: few; j_call: TRBJ2-2; v_call: TRBV12-3/TRBV12-4; cdr3_nt: TGTGCCAGCAGATTTCGGACTAGCGGGACACCCGGGGAGCTGTTTTTT; cdr3_aa: CASRFRTSGTPGELFF
d_call: TRBD1; clone_size: few; j_call: TRBJ2-5; v_call: TRBV4-2; cdr3_nt: TGTGCCAGCAGCCAAGAATGGACAGGTTTGGAGACCCAGTACTTC; cdr3_aa: CASSQEWTGLETQYF
d_call: TRBD1; clone_size: .; j_call: TRBJ1-5; v_call: TRBV10-2; cdr3_nt: TGCGCCAGCAGTGATCGGGACAGGGGGCTGGGCAATCAGCCCCAGCATTTT; cdr3_aa: CASSDRDRGLGNQPQHF
d_call: TRBD1; clone_size: few; j_call: TRBJ1-1; v_call: TRBV18; cdr3_nt: TGTGCCAGCTCACCAGTTGACAGGGGGCTTGAAGCTTTCTTT; cdr3_aa: CASSPVDRGLEAFF
d_call: .; clone_size: .; j_call: TRBJ2-7; v_call: TRBV5-6; cdr3_nt: TGTGCCAGCAGCTTGTGGAGTATCACCTACGAGCAGTACTTC; cdr3_aa: CASSLWSITYEQYF
d_call: TRBD1; clone_size: .; j_call: TRBJ2-2; v_call: TRBV6-5; cdr3_nt: TGTGCCAGCAGTTACTTCCTAGGACAGGGGGCGCGGGGGGAGCTGTTTTTT; cdr3_aa: CASSYFLGQGARGELFF
d_call: .; clone_size: .; j_call: TRBJ2-3; v_call: TRBV9; cdr3_nt: TGTGCCAGCAGCGTAGCCCCAGCTAAAGATACGCAGTATTTT; cdr3_aa: CASSVAPAKDTQYF
d_call: .; clone_size: few; j_call: TRBJ2-1; v_call: TRBV29-1; cdr3_nt: TGCAGCGTTGAAGGTAGCGACCGGTCCTACAATGAGCAGTTCTTC; cdr3_aa: CSVEGSDRSYNEQFF
d_call: .; clone_size: .; j_call: TRBJ1-1; v_call: TRBV14; cdr3_nt: TGTGCCAGCAGCCAGTCAGCAAACACTGAAGCTTTCTTT; cdr3_aa: CASSQSANTEAFF
d_call: .; clone_size: few; j_call: TRBJ1-2; v_call: TRBV5-1; cdr3_nt: TGCGTCAGCAGCTTGGGGCAGACCTATGGCTACACCTTC; cdr3_aa: CVSSLGQTYGYTF
d_call: .; clone_size: few; j_call: TRBJ1-5; v_call: TRBV5-6; cdr3_nt: TGTGCCAGCAGCTTGAAGACAGGAGGGCTTGAAGCCCAGCATTTT; cdr3_aa: CASSLKTGGLEAQHF
d_call: .; clone_size: .; j_call: TRBJ2-7; v_call: TRBV3-1; cdr3_nt: TGTGCCAGCAGCAATCCCGGGACGGCCGCCTACGAGCAGTACTTC; cdr3_aa: CASSNPGTAAYEQYF
d_call: .; clone_size: few; j_call: TRBJ2-4; v_call: TRBV15; cdr3_nt: TGTGCCACCAGCAGAGATCCCCCAGGGACGGCGTTTTCCAAAAACAGTCAGTACTTC; cdr3_aa: CATSRDPPGTAFSKNSQYF
d_call: TRBD1; clone_size: few; j_call: TRBJ2-1; v_call: TRBV12-3/TRBV12-4; cdr3_nt: TGTGCCAGCCGTACAGGGGGCATCAATGAGCAGTTCTTC; cdr3_aa: CASRTGGINEQFF
d_call: .; clone_size: few; j_call: TRBJ2-2; v_call: TRBV20-1; cdr3_nt: TGCAGTGCTGGCCGGGGAATCACCGGGGAGCTGTTTTTT; cdr3_aa: CSAGRGITGELFF
d_call: .; clone_size: few; j_call: TRBJ2-5; v_call: TRBV7-3; cdr3_nt: TGTGCCAGCAGCTTAACTCCAGGGCAAGAGACCCAGTACTTC; cdr3_aa: CASSLTPGQETQYF
d_call: .; clone_size: few; j_call: TRBJ1-4; v_call: TRBV7-9; cdr3_nt: TGTGCCAGCAGTCCGGACCTAGGGACTGAAAAACTGTTTTTT; cdr3_aa: CASSPDLGTEKLFF
d_call: TRBD2; clone_size: .; j_call: TRBJ2-7; v_call: TRBV4-1; cdr3_nt: TGCGCCAGCAGCCAAGAGGGGGGACTAGCGGGAGAAAGTTACGAGCAGTACTTC; cdr3_aa: CASSQEGGLAGESYEQYF
d_call: .; clone_size: .; j_call: TRBJ2-2; v_call: TRBV2; cdr3_nt: TGTGCCACCAAACAGGGATTCACCGGGGAGCTGTTTTTT; cdr3_aa: CATKQGFTGELFF
d_call: .; clone_size: few; j_call: TRBJ2-3; v_call: TRBV5-7; cdr3_nt: TGTGCCAGCAGCTTGTCCGGGCCTCACACAGATACGCAGTATTTT; cdr3_aa: CASSLSGPHTDTQYF
d_call: .; clone_size: .; j_call: TRBJ2-7; v_call: TRBV12-3/TRBV12-4; cdr3_nt: TGTGCCAGCAGCTCGGGACTCTATCGCTACGAGCAGTACTTC; cdr3_aa: CASSSGLYRYEQYF
d_call: .; clone_size: few; j_call: TRBJ1-1; v_call: TRBV29-1; cdr3_nt: TGCAGCGTTGAAAAGGTGGGGCGGAACACTGAAGCTTTCTTT; cdr3_aa: CSVEKVGRNTEAFF
d_call: TRBD2; clone_size: .; j_call: TRBJ2-1; v_call: TRBV5-1; cdr3_nt: TGCGCCAGCGCAAGAGGTCGGGTAGCGGGAGCCAATGAGCAGTTCTTC; cdr3_aa: CASARGRVAGANEQFF
d_call: .; clone_size: few; j_call: TRBJ2-7; v_call: TRBV7-9; cdr3_nt: TGTGCCAGCCGGCCGGGAGGGGGCCACGAGCAGTACTTC; cdr3_aa: CASRPGGGHEQYF
d_call: TRBD2; clone_size: once; j_call: TRBJ2-7; v_call: TRBV7-2; cdr3_nt: TGTGCCAGCAGCTTAGCGGGGACTAGCGTCACCTACGAGCAGTACTTC; cdr3_aa: CASSLAGTSVTYEQYF
d_call: TRBD1; clone_size: few; j_call: TRBJ2-4; v_call: TRBV12-3/TRBV12-4; cdr3_nt: TGTGCCAGCAGCCTGGGGACAGCAAAAAACATTCAGTACTTC; cdr3_aa: CASSLGTAKNIQYF
d_call: TRBD2; clone_size: many; j_call: TRBJ2-2; v_call: TRBV12-3/TRBV12-4; cdr3_nt: TGTGCCAGCACCCTTGGGAGGGGAGAGAACACCGGGGAGCTGTTTTTT; cdr3_aa: CASTLGRGENTGELFF
d_call: TRBD1; clone_size: .; j_call: TRBJ2-7; v_call: TRBV7-8; cdr3_nt: TGTGCCAGCAGCTTAAATTACAGGGGGAAGGGAGAGCAGTACTTC; cdr3_aa: CASSLNYRGKGEQYF
d_call: .; clone_size: few; j_call: TRBJ1-4; v_call: TRBV27; cdr3_nt: TGTGCCAGCAGTTTATGGGATGGGGATGAAAAACTGTTTTTT; cdr3_aa: CASSLWDGDEKLFF
d_call: TRBD2; clone_size: .; j_call: TRBJ2-1; v_call: TRBV18; cdr3_nt: TGTGCCAGCTCACCACCGACTAGCGGGGGGCAACTCTCCTACAATGAGCAGTTCTTC; cdr3_aa: CASSPPTSGGQLSYNEQFF
d_call: TRBD1; clone_size: few; j_call: TRBJ1-5; v_call: TRBV15; cdr3_nt: TGTGCCACCAGCAGCGACAGGGGTGGTCAGCCCCAGCATTTT; cdr3_aa: CATSSDRGGQPQHF
d_call: TRBD2; clone_size: few; j_call: TRBJ2-1; v_call: TRBV11-2; cdr3_nt: TGTGCCAGCAGCTTAGATTGGACTAGCGGAAACAATGAGCAGTTCTTC; cdr3_aa: CASSLDWTSGNNEQFF
d_call: TRBD2; clone_size: .; j_call: TRBJ2-7; v_call: TRBV15; cdr3_nt: TGTGCCACCAGCGCTACTAGCGGGAGGGCCCACGAGCAGTACTTC; cdr3_aa: CATSATSGRAHEQYF
d_call: TRBD1; clone_size: .; j_call: TRBJ2-1; v_call: TRBV12-3/TRBV12-4; cdr3_nt: TGTGCCAGCAGGGGACCCGGGACAGTTTACAATGAGCAGTTCTTC; cdr3_aa: CASRGPGTVYNEQFF
d_call: .; clone_size: .; j_call: TRBJ2-7; v_call: TRBV30; cdr3_nt: TGTGCCTGGAGTACCGGGTACGCTTACGAGCAGTACTTC; cdr3_aa: CAWSTGYAYEQYF
d_call: .; clone_size: few; j_call: TRBJ1-5; v_call: TRBV7-2; cdr3_nt: TGTGCCAGCAGCATGGACAGTTTCAATCAGCCCCAGCATTTT; cdr3_aa: CASSMDSFNQPQHF
d_call: .; clone_size: .; j_call: TRBJ1-1; v_call: TRBV2; cdr3_nt: TGTGCCAGCAGGGGACGGGGCAGGGAGGCTTTCTTT; cdr3_aa: CASRGRGREAFF
d_call: TRBD2; clone_size: .; j_call: TRBJ2-1; v_call: TRBV6-1; cdr3_nt: TGTGCCAGCAGTGAACGAGCGGGAGGGCCTCGGAATGAGCAGTTCTTC; cdr3_aa: CASSERAGGPRNEQFF
d_call: TRBD1; clone_size: few; j_call: TRBJ2-7; v_call: TRBV9; cdr3_nt: TGTGCCAGCAGCGTGGACAGGACGGCCTACGAGCAGTACTTC; cdr3_aa: CASSVDRTAYEQYF
d_call: .; clone_size: .; j_call: TRBJ2-1; v_call: TRBV24-1; cdr3_nt: TGTGCCACCAGTGGGCCGGGGGGACAATACAATGAGCAGTTCTTC; cdr3_aa: CATSGPGGQYNEQFF
d_call: TRBD2; clone_size: .; j_call: TRBJ2-1; v_call: TRBV7-9; cdr3_nt: TGTGCCAGCAGCTTTAGGCCTTTGAGCGGGATGAACAATGAGCAGTTCTTC; cdr3_aa: CASSFRPLSGMNNEQFF
d_call: .; clone_size: few; j_call: TRBJ1-1; v_call: TRBV15; cdr3_nt: TGTGCCACCAGCAGGGACGAGAGGGGGAACACTGAAGCTTTCTTT; cdr3_aa: CATSRDERGNTEAFF
d_call: .; clone_size: few; j_call: TRBJ2-7; v_call: TRBV6-5; cdr3_nt: TGTGCCAGCAGTTATGGGGAAAACTACGAGCAGTACTTC; cdr3_aa: CASSYGENYEQYF
d_call: .; clone_size: .; j_call: TRBJ1-2; v_call: TRBV7-2; cdr3_nt: TGTGCCAGCAGCTTAGTTGGGCAGCTTACTAACTATGGCTACACCTTC; cdr3_aa: CASSLVGQLTNYGYTF
d_call: .; clone_size: few; j_call: TRBJ2-2; v_call: TRBV12-3/TRBV12-4; cdr3_nt: TGTGCCAGCAGTTTCCCACAGGGTGGGAACACCGGGGAGCTGTTTTTT; cdr3_aa: CASSFPQGGNTGELFF
d_call: .; clone_size: .; j_call: TRBJ2-1; v_call: TRBV14; cdr3_nt: TGTGCCAGCAGCCAAGGAACGGCTAGGCGGAGCTCCTACAATGAGCAGTTCTTC; cdr3_aa: CASSQGTARRSSYNEQFF
d_call: TRBD1; clone_size: .; j_call: TRBJ1-5; v_call: TRBV29-1; cdr3_nt: TGCAGCGTTGTCGGACAGGGGTTTGATCAGCCCCAGCATTTT; cdr3_aa: CSVVGQGFDQPQHF
d_call: .; clone_size: .; j_call: TRBJ1-2; v_call: TRBV9; cdr3_nt: TGTGCCAGCAGCGAGACAGACTTCTATGGCTACACCTTC; cdr3_aa: CASSETDFYGYTF
d_call: .; clone_size: .; j_call: TRBJ2-3; v_call: TRBV29-1; cdr3_nt: TGCAGCGTTGAAGGGTGGGGAAGAAGGACAGATACGCAGTATTTT; cdr3_aa: CSVEGWGRRTDTQYF
d_call: TRBD2; clone_size: .; j_call: TRBJ2-3; v_call: TRBV28; cdr3_nt: TGTGCCAGCAGTTTATCACCTCTAGCGGGAGCATACACAGATACGCAGTATTTT; cdr3_aa: CASSLSPLAGAYTDTQYF
d_call: .; clone_size: .; j_call: TRBJ1-2; v_call: TRBV7-9; cdr3_nt: TGTGCCAGCGTCCGGGACGTAGGCTACACCTTC; cdr3_aa: CASVRDVGYTF
d_call: .; clone_size: .; j_call: TRBJ2-3; v_call: TRBV3-1; cdr3_nt: TGTGCCAGCAGCCAGGTTCTACCCCCAGATACGCAGTATTTT; cdr3_aa: CASSQVLPPDTQYF
d_call: .; clone_size: few; j_call: TRBJ2-1; v_call: TRBV15; cdr3_nt: TGTGCCACCAGCACTACTCTAGTCCGGGAGCAGTTCTTC; cdr3_aa: CATSTTLVREQFF